The T cell receptor (beta chain) described here comes from a study of blood T cell repertoires in COVID-19. From germline, CDR1 is LGHNA and CDR2 YSLEER. Trimming at V came to 1 base and at J to 3 bases, leaving 2 bases not matched to a gene. The CDR3 length is 14 residues. Assay used: immunoSEQ multiplex PCR; TCRdb lists only in-frame clones, some missing. The repertoire holds around 270,000 clones, with more than 85% as singletons. This rearrangement joins TRBV4-3 to TRBJ2-7; 8 bases fit TRBD1. The sequencing input was peripheral blood. The source is a young adult with COVID-19, enrolled during active disease. In nucleotides, the CDR3 is TGCGCCAGCAGCCAAGGGACAGGGCTCTACGAGCAGTACTTC. This gives the protein CASSQGTGLYEQYF.